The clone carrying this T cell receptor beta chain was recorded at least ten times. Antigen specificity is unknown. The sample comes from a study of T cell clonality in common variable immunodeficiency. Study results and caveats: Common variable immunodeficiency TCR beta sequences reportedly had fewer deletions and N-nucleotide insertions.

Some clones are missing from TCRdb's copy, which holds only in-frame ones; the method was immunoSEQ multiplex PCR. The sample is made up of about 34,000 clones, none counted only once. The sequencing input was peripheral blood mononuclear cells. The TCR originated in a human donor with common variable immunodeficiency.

CDR3 sequence reads: CASSIYQGAGEQYF. Incomplete CDR3 DNA: TGTGCCAGTAGTATCTACCAGGGGGCTGGCGAG. The rearrangement joins TRBV19 to TRBJ2-7, with 8 bases lining up with TRBD1. The CDR3 extends 3 residues past the end of the read, so its final part is completed from the germline J gene. V was clipped by 3 bases and J by 6 bases; unmatched bases: 7. CDR1 and CDR2 (germline): LNHDA, SQIVND (reference sequence). This CDR3 has 14 amino acids.